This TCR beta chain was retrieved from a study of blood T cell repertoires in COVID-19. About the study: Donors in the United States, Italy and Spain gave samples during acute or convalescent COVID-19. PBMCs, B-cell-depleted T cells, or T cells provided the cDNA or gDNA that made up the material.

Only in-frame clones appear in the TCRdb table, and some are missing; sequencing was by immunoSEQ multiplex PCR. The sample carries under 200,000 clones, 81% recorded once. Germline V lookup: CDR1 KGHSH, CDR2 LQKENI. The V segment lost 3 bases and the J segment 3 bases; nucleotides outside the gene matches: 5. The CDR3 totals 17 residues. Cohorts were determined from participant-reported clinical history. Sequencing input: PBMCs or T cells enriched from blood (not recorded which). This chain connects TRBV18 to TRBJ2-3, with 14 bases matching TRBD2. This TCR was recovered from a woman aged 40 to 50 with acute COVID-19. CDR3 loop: CASSPGTSGRGTDTQYF. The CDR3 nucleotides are TGTGCCAGCTCACCCGGGACTAGCGGGAGAGGGACAGATACGCAGTATTTT.